This TCR beta chain is drawn from a study of blood T cell repertoires in COVID-19. Measured with immunoSEQ multiplex PCR; TCRdb has only the in-frame clones, and not every one. The sample shows about 250,000 clones, about 82% of them seen only once. Germline V gives CDR1 SGHRS, CDR2 YFSETQ. The CDR3 is 14 residues long. Trimming took off 2 bases at V and 1 base at J, with 9 bases between the two ends. The chain couples TRBV5-1 to TRBJ1-1; unclear D gene. The sequencing sample was made of peripheral blood. This sequence was found in a woman of 80 years or more with COVID-19, enrolled during active disease. CDR3 nucleotide sequence: TGCGCCAGCAGCTTCCGGGAGGGGAACACTGAAGCTTTCTTT. Protein: CASSFREGNTEAFF.